These 3 T cell receptor beta chains were sequenced from one sample in a study of beta chain features in type 1 diabetes. Study results and caveats: Moderately but significantly shorter TCRB CDR3s were found in Type 1 diabetes patients in all four CD4+ subsets.

These TCRs are of unknown antigen specificity. Sequencing targeted expressed TCRB transcripts, as all isolated RNA had been reverse transcribed. Profiled with immunoSEQ multiplex PCR; TCRdb holds only in-frame clones, not every one. The table shows 500,000 to 800,000 clones, with approximately 13% occurring only once. Sequencing was carried out using naive CD4+ T cells from blood. Receptors originate from a man aged 25-45 years with type 1 diabetes.

This clone was picked up a small number of times. The chain links TRBV25-1 to TRBJ1-1, with D perhaps TRBD1 (5 bases). The CDR3 totals 18 residues. From germline, CDR1 is MGHDK and CDR2 SYGVNS. Trimming left V 0 bases short and J 3 bases short, with 20 bases between. The CDR3 sequence: CASSEYPQGVGQHTEAFF. CDR3 in DNA: TGTGCCAGCAGTGAATACCCGCAGGGAGTAGGGCAGCACACTGAAGCTTTCTTT.

The rearrangement uses TRBV6-6 and TRBJ1-2; D is ambiguous. Germline CDR1 and CDR2: MNHNY and SVGAGI (reference sequence). V lost 4 bases, J lost 4 bases, and 10 bases lay in between. There are 13 residues in the CDR3. CDR3 DNA: TGTGCCAGCAGTTCCGACTCCCGCTATGGCTACACCTTC. Encoded protein: CASSSDSRYGYTF.

This clone was recorded a few times. The chain carries TRBV7-8 and TRBJ1-4; D uncertain. Germline CDR1 SGHVS, CDR2 FQNEAQ. V was pared by 5 bases and J by 4 bases, with 14 bases between. This CDR3 contains 15 residues. CDR3 region: CASSVSRAINEKLFF. Here the CDR3 DNA reads TGTGCCAGCAGCGTTAGTAGGGCAATTAATGAAAAACTGTTTTTT.